Listed below are T cell receptor beta chains from one sample, sequenced in a study of identical twins. TCRdb reprocessed the 5' RACE reads via MiXCR and lists one record per CDR3 protein. This sample has 600,000 to 800,000 distinct CDR3 sequences, with 21% found just once. These records were also assigned to another study, of T cells expressing NK-cell markers.

Input material: PBMCs. The receptor set was obtained from a woman between 18 and 30 years old in good health. Each CDR3 is given with its conserved first and last residue. The D gene is left open where the match is weak. Clone size, where shown, is once, few, many, or a class for clones that have expanded.

D: .; size: .; J: TRBJ1-2; V: TRBV10-3; CDR3: CAIREPAGQYGYTF; DNA: TGTGCCATCAGGGAACCGGCAGGCCAGTATGGCTACACCTTC
D: .; size: .; J: TRBJ1-1; V: TRBV9; CDR3: CASSVTPGLNTEAFF; DNA: TGTGCCAGCAGCGTTACCCCAGGGTTGAACACTGAAGCTTTCTTT
D: .; size: few; J: TRBJ2-7; V: TRBV29-1; CDR3: CSVTRLGTSYEQYF; DNA: TGCAGCGTTACCCGACTGGGGACCTCCTACGAGCAGTACTTC
D: .; size: many; J: TRBJ1-1; V: TRBV3-1; CDR3: CASSQRNTEAFF; DNA: TGTGCCAGCAGCCAACGGAACACTGAAGCTTTCTTT
D: .; size: .; J: TRBJ2-1; V: TRBV6-2/TRBV6-3; CDR3: CASSQSGSLLGEQFF; DNA: TGTGCCAGCAGCCAAAGCGGGTCCCTCCTCGGTGAGCAGTTCTTC
D: .; size: .; J: TRBJ2-2; V: TRBV15; CDR3: CATSRDFGNTGELFF; DNA: TGTGCCACCAGCAGAGATTTTGGGAACACCGGGGAGCTGTTTTTT
D: TRBD1; size: .; J: TRBJ2-7; V: TRBV5-1; CDR3: CASSWGQVSVGEQYF; DNA: TGCGCCAGCAGCTGGGGACAGGTTTCGGTCGGCGAGCAGTACTTC
D: .; size: .; J: TRBJ2-2; V: TRBV5-1; CDR3: CAGRQIANTGELFF; DNA: TGCGCCGGGAGGCAGATCGCGAACACCGGGGAGCTGTTTTTT
D: .; size: .; J: TRBJ1-2; V: TRBV20-1; CDR3: CSARVSNPNGPYGYTF; DNA: TGCAGTGCTAGAGTCTCGAACCCTAACGGACCCTATGGCTACACCTTC
D: .; size: few; J: TRBJ2-7; V: TRBV10-3; CDR3: CAINGGNNEQYF; DNA: TGTGCCATCAACGGAGGGAACAACGAGCAGTACTTC
D: TRBD2; size: once; J: TRBJ2-3; V: TRBV10-3; CDR3: CAISVWVPSAGAQKVTDTQYF; DNA: TGTGCCATCAGTGTTTGGGTACCCTCGGCGGGAGCCCAAAAGGTCACAGATACGCAGTATTTT
D: .; size: .; J: TRBJ2-1; V: TRBV20-1; CDR3: CSARGYRTDSYNEQFF; DNA: TGCAGTGCTAGAGGCTACAGGACAGACTCCTACAATGAGCAGTTCTTC
D: TRBD1; size: .; J: TRBJ2-7; V: TRBV2; CDR3: CATQPWTGGGYEQYF; DNA: TGTGCCACCCAGCCCTGGACAGGGGGCGGGTACGAGCAGTACTTC
D: .; size: .; J: TRBJ2-5; V: TRBV5-1; CDR3: CASSLEGGYQETQYF; DNA: TGCGCCAGCAGCTTGGAGGGGGGGTACCAAGAGACCCAGTACTTC
D: TRBD2; size: .; J: TRBJ2-5; V: TRBV6-5; CDR3: CASSYSSGRAGETQYF; DNA: TGTGCCAGCAGTTACTCGTCCGGGAGGGCCGGGGAGACCCAGTACTTC
D: TRBD1; size: few; J: TRBJ2-7; V: TRBV6-1; CDR3: CASSPTTGGSYEQYF; DNA: TGTGCCAGCAGTCCGACGACAGGGGGATCCTACGAGCAGTACTTC
D: .; size: few; J: TRBJ2-5; V: TRBV6-5; CDR3: CASSYRSPETQYF; DNA: TGTGCCAGCAGTTACAGGAGCCCTGAGACCCAGTACTTC
D: .; size: .; J: TRBJ1-1; V: TRBV12-3/TRBV12-4; CDR3: CASILEGGRSTEAFF; DNA: TGTGCCAGCATCCTTGAGGGGGGCCGGAGCACTGAAGCTTTCTTT
D: TRBD2; size: few; J: TRBJ2-5; V: TRBV5-1; CDR3: CASSLGLAYRETQYF; DNA: TGCGCCAGCAGCTTGGGACTAGCGTATAGGGAGACCCAGTACTTC
D: .; size: many; J: TRBJ2-7; V: TRBV5-1; CDR3: CASSFDSQGYEQYF; DNA: TGCGCCAGCAGCTTTGACAGCCAGGGCTACGAGCAGTACTTC
D: .; size: .; J: TRBJ2-7; V: TRBV20-1; CDR3: CSAREGLYEQYF; DNA: TGCAGTGCTAGAGAGGGACTGTACGAGCAGTACTTC
D: .; size: .; J: TRBJ2-4; V: TRBV20-1; CDR3: CSARRLGEIQYF; DNA: TGCAGTGCTCGGCGACTCGGCGAAATTCAGTACTTC
D: TRBD2; size: few; J: TRBJ2-1; V: TRBV3-1; CDR3: CASSQERLAGVNGEFF; DNA: TGTGCCAGCAGCCAAGAGAGGCTAGCGGGAGTCAACGGGGAGTTCTTC
D: TRBD1; size: .; J: TRBJ2-3; V: TRBV3-1; CDR3: CASSQDLTFDREGRDTQYF; DNA: TGTGCCAGCAGCCAAGATCTTACGTTCGACAGGGAAGGTCGCGATACGCAGTATTTT
D: .; size: few; J: TRBJ2-1; V: TRBV5-5; CDR3: CASREQGVRQFF; DNA: TGTGCCAGCAGGGAACAGGGCGTGAGGCAGTTCTTC
D: TRBD2; size: .; J: TRBJ2-1; V: TRBV7-6; CDR3: CASSLRAGVVFF; DNA: TGTGCCAGCAGCTTACGAGCGGGAGTCGTTTTCTTC
D: .; size: .; J: TRBJ1-4; V: TRBV4-2; CDR3: CASMLKVYAANEKLFF; DNA: TGTGCCAGCATGCTGAAGGTGTACGCGGCTAATGAAAAACTGTTTTTT
D: .; size: few; J: TRBJ2-5; V: TRBV20-1; CDR3: CSARQGIRKETQYF; DNA: TGCAGTGCTAGGCAGGGGATACGAAAAGAGACCCAGTACTTC
D: .; size: once; J: TRBJ1-2; V: TRBV2; CDR3: CASSAQQRTHYGYTF; DNA: TGTGCCAGCAGTGCTCAACAGAGGACGCACTATGGCTACACCTTC
D: TRBD2; size: .; J: TRBJ2-3; V: TRBV5-5; CDR3: CASSSMESGVYTDTQYF; DNA: TGTGCCAGCAGCTCGATGGAAAGCGGGGTCTACACAGATACGCAGTATTTT
D: .; size: .; J: TRBJ1-3; V: TRBV20-1; CDR3: CSARGGNTIYF; DNA: TGCAGTGCTAGAGGTGGAAACACCATATATTTT
D: TRBD2; size: .; J: TRBJ2-7; V: TRBV12-3/TRBV12-4; CDR3: CASRSSGIYEQYF; DNA: TGTGCCAGCAGGTCTAGCGGGATTTACGAGCAGTACTTC
D: TRBD2; size: few; J: TRBJ2-1; V: TRBV18; CDR3: CASSPQSGGRNEQFF; DNA: TGTGCCAGCTCACCACAGAGCGGGGGTAGGAATGAGCAGTTCTTC
D: .; size: .; J: TRBJ2-1; V: TRBV7-2; CDR3: CASSLVLAGREQFF; DNA: TGTGCCAGCAGCTTGGTCCTAGCAGGACGGGAGCAGTTCTTC
D: .; size: .; J: TRBJ1-2; V: TRBV10-3; CDR3: CAISESRSGYTF; DNA: TGTGCCATCAGTGAGTCGAGGAGTGGCTACACCTTC
D: .; size: few; J: TRBJ2-1; V: TRBV7-8; CDR3: CASEWRGEQFF; DNA: TGTGCCAGCGAATGGCGTGGTGAGCAGTTCTTC
D: .; size: many; J: TRBJ2-7; V: TRBV2; CDR3: CASSEAWGSNEQYF; DNA: TGTGCCAGCAGTGAAGCTTGGGGCAGCAACGAGCAGTACTTC
D: .; size: .; J: TRBJ2-5; V: TRBV5-6; CDR3: CASSVSSAQETQYF; DNA: TGTGCCAGCAGCGTTTCTAGCGCCCAAGAGACCCAGTACTTC
D: .; size: few; J: TRBJ2-6; V: TRBV2; CDR3: CASSEGWALTF; DNA: TGTGCCAGCAGTGAAGGGTGGGCCTTGACTTTC
D: .; size: few; J: TRBJ2-3; V: TRBV5-1; CDR3: CASSGGPSTDTQYF; DNA: TGCGCCAGCAGCGGAGGGCCGAGCACAGATACGCAGTATTTT
D: TRBD2; size: few; J: TRBJ2-1; V: TRBV12-3/TRBV12-4; CDR3: CASSLALSGRHGEQFF; DNA: TGTGCCAGCAGTTTAGCCCTTAGCGGGAGGCATGGTGAGCAGTTCTTC
D: .; size: .; J: TRBJ2-7; V: TRBV10-3; CDR3: CAISESQENEQYF; DNA: TGTGCCATCAGTGAGTCACAGGAGAACGAGCAGTACTTC
D: .; size: once; J: TRBJ2-5; V: TRBV5-1; CDR3: CASSLLLPDETQYF; DNA: TGCGCCAGCAGCTTGCTGCTTCCTGATGAGACCCAGTACTTC
D: TRBD1; size: .; J: TRBJ2-2; V: TRBV29-1; CDR3: CSVASTGTGELFF; DNA: TGCAGCGTTGCTTCGACAGGGACCGGGGAGCTGTTTTTT
D: TRBD2; size: .; J: TRBJ2-1; V: TRBV5-1; CDR3: CASSLSLLSRAGGLDEQFF; DNA: TGCGCCAGCAGCTTGAGTCTGCTCTCTCGAGCGGGGGGGTTGGATGAGCAGTTCTTC
D: .; size: many; J: TRBJ2-5; V: TRBV5-4; CDR3: CASSLRGGGETQYF; DNA: TGTGCCAGCAGCTTGCGAGGGGGGGGGGAGACCCAGTACTTC
D: TRBD1; size: .; J: TRBJ1-5; V: TRBV6-2/TRBV6-3; CDR3: CASRRTGYNQPQHF; DNA: TGTGCCAGCAGACGGACAGGGTACAATCAGCCCCAGCATTTT
D: .; size: few; J: TRBJ1-4; V: TRBV27; CDR3: CASSPRHNEKLFF; DNA: TGTGCCAGCAGTCCTCGACATAATGAAAAACTGTTTTTT
D: .; size: .; J: TRBJ1-1; V: TRBV7-8; CDR3: CASSPQGVMNTEAFF; DNA: TGTGCCAGCAGCCCGCAGGGCGTCATGAACACTGAAGCTTTCTTT